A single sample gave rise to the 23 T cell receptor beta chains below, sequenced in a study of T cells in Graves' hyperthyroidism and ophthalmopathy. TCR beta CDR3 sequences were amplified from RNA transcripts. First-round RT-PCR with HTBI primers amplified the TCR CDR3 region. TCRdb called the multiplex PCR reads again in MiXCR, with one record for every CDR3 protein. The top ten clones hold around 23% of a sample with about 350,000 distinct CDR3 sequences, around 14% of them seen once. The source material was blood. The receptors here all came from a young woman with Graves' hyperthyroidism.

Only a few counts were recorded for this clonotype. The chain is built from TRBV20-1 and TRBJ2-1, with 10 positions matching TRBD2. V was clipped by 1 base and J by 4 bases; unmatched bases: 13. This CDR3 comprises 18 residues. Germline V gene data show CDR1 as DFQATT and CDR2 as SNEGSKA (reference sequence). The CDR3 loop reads CSARGPMSGRARYNEQFF. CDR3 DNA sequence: TGCAGTGCTAGAGGCCCCATGAGCGGGAGGGCAAGATACAATGAGCAGTTCTTC.

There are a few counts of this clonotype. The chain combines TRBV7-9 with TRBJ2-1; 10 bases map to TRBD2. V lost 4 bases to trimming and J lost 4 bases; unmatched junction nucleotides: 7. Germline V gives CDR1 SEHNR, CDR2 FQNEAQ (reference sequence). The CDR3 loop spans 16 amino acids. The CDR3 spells CASSSAPGLAYNEQFF. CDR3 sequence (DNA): TGTGCCAGCAGCTCCGCCCCGGGACTAGCGTACAATGAGCAGTTCTTC.

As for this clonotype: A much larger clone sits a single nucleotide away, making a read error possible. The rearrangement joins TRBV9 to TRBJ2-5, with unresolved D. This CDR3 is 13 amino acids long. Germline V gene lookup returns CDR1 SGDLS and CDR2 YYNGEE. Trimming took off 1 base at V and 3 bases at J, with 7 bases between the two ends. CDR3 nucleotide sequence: TGTGCCAGCAGCGTAAGGGTGGAAGAGACCCAGTACTTC. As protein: CASSVRVEETQYF.

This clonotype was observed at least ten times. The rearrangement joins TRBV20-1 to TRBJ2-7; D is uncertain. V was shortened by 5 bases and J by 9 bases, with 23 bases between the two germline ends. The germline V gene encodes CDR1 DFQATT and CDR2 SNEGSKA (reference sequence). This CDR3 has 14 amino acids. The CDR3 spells CSARLRRLGIGQYF. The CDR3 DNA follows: TGCAGTGCTCGTCTGCGGAGATTAGGGATCGGGCAGTACTTC.

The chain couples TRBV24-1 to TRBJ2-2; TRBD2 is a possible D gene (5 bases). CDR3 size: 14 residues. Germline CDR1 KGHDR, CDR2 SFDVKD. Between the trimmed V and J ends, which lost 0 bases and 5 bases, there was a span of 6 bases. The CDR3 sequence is CATSDLVATGELFF. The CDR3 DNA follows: TGTGCCACCAGTGATTTGGTAGCGACCGGGGAGCTGTTTTTT.

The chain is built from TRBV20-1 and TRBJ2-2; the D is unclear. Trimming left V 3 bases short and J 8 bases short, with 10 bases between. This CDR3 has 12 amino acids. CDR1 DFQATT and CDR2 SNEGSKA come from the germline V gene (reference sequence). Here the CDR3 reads CSASAGLGELFF. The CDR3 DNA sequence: TGCAGTGCTAGTGCCGGGCTAGGGGAGCTGTTTTTT.

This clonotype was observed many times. CDR3 sequence: CASSLNQGLPQHF. The CDR3 coding sequence is TGTGCCAGCAGTCTGAATCAGGGTTTGCCCCAGCATTTT. The gene calls are TRBV27 and TRBJ1-5, with D possibly matching TRBD1 (5 bases). The CDR3 spans 13 residues. V was cut by 5 bases and J by 9 bases, with 14 bases left in between. The germline CDR1 and CDR2 sequences are MNHEY and SMNVEV (reference sequence).

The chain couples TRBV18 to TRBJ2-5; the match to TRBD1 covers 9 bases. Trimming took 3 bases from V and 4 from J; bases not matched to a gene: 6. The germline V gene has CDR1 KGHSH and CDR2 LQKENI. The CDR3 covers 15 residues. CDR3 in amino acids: CASSPPGQGGETQYF. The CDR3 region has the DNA TGTGCCAGCTCACCCCCGGGACAGGGTGGAGAGACCCAGTACTTC.

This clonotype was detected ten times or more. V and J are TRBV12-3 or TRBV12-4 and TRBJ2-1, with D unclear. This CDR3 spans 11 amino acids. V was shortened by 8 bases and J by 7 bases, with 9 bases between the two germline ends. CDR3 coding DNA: TGTGCCAGCGCTCGGTGGAATGAGCAGTTCTTC. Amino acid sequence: CASARWNEQFF.

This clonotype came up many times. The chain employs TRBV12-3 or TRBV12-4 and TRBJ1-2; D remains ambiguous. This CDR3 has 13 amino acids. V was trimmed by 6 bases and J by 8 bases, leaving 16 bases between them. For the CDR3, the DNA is TGTGCCAGCAGCCAGGAAGACATCTTGGGCTACACCTTC. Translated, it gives CASSQEDILGYTF.

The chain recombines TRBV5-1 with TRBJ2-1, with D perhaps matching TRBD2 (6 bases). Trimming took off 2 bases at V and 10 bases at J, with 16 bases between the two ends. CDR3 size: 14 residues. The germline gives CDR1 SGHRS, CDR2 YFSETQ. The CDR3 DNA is TGCGCCAGCAGCTTCCTCCTAGCGAACGGGGAGCAGTTCTTC. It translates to CASSFLLANGEQFF.

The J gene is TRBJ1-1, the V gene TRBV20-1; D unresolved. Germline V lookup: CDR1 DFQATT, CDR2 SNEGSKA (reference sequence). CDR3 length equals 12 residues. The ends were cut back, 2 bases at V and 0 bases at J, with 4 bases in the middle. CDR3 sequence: CSARWMNTEAFF. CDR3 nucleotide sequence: TGCAGTGCTAGATGGATGAACACTGAAGCTTTCTTT.

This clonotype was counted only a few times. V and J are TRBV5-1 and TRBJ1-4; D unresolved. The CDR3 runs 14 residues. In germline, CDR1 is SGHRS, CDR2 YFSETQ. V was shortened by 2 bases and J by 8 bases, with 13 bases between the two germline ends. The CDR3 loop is CASSLRSGPEKLFF. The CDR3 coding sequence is TGCGCCAGCAGCTTAAGGTCCGGGCCCGAAAAACTGTTTTTT.

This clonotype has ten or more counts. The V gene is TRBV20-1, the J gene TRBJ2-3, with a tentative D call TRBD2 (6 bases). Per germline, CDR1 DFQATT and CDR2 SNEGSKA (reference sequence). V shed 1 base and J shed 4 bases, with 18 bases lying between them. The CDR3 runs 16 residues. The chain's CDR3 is CSARVFGRLAADTQYF. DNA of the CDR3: TGCAGTGCTAGAGTGTTCGGCAGATTAGCGGCAGATACGCAGTATTTT.

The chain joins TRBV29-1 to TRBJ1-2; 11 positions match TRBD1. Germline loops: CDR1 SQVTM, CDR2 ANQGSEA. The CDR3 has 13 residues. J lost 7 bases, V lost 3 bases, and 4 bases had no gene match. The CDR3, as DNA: TGCAGCGTTGAGGACAGGGGGCGTATTGGCTACACCTTC. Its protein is CSVEDRGRIGYTF.

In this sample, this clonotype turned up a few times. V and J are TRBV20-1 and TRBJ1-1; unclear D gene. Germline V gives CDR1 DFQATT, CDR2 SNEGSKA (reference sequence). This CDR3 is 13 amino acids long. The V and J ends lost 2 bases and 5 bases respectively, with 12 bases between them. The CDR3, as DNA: TGCAGTGCTAGATTAACAGCCACAACTGAAGCTTTCTTT. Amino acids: CSARLTATTEAFF.

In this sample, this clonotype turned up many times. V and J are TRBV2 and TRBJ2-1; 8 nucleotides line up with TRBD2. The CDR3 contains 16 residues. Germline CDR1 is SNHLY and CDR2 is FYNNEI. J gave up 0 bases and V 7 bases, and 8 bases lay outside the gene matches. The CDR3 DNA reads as TGTGCCAGCACCTACCTCGGGGGGGCCTCCTACAATGAGCAGTTCTTC. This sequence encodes CASTYLGGASYNEQFF.

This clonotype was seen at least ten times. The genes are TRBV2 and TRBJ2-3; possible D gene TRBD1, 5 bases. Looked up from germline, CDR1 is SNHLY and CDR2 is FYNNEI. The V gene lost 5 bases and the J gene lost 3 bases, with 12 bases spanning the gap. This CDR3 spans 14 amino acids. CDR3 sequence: CASSFTQGTDTQYF. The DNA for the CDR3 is TGTGCCAGCAGTTTCACCCAGGGTACAGATACGCAGTATTTT.

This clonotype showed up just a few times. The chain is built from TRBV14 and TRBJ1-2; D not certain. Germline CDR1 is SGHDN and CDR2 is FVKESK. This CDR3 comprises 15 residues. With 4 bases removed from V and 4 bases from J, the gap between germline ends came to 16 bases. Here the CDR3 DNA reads TGTGCCAGCAGCCCTCACACCGGGAACCGCTATGGCTACACCTTC. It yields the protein CASSPHTGNRYGYTF.

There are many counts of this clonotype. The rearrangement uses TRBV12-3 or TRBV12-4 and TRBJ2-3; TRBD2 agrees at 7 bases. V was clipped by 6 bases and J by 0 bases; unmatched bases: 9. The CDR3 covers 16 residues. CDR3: CASSTRRGTSTDTQYF. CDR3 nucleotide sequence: TGTGCCAGCAGCACTCGGCGGGGGACTAGCACAGATACGCAGTATTTT.

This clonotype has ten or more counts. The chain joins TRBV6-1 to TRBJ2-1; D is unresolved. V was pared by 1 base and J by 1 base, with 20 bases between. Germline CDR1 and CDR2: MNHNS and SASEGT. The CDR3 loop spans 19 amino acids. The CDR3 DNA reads TGTGCCAGCAGTGAAGGTTTTGGTCTACTGTCTCGTTCCTACAATGAGCAGTTCTTC. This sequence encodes CASSEGFGLLSRSYNEQFF.

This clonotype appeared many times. The CDR3 DNA sequence: TGTGCCAGCAGCTTGAACAGGGGGGGTCAGCCCCAGCATTTT. It is translated as CASSLNRGGQPQHF. The J gene is TRBJ1-5, the V gene TRBV7-2, with 8 positions matching TRBD1. CDR3 length equals 14 residues. Germline loops: CDR1 SGHTA, CDR2 FQGNSA. V gave up 3 bases and J gave up 6 bases; unmatched junction bases: 4. Complete variable domain (other parts from reference TRBV7-2 and TRBJ1-5): GAGVSQSPSNKVTEKGKDVELRCDPISGHTALYWYRQSLGQGLEFLIYFQGNSAPDKSGLPSDRFSAERTGGSVSTLTIQRTQQEDSAVYLCASSLNRGGQPQHFGDGTRLSIL.

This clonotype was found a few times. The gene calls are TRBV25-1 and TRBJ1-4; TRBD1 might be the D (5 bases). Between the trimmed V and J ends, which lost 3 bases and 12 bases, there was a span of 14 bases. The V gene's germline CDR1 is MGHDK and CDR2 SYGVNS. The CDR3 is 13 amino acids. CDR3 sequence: CASSDMAGIELFF. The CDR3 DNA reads TGTGCCAGCAGTGATATGGCAGGGATCGAACTGTTTTTT.